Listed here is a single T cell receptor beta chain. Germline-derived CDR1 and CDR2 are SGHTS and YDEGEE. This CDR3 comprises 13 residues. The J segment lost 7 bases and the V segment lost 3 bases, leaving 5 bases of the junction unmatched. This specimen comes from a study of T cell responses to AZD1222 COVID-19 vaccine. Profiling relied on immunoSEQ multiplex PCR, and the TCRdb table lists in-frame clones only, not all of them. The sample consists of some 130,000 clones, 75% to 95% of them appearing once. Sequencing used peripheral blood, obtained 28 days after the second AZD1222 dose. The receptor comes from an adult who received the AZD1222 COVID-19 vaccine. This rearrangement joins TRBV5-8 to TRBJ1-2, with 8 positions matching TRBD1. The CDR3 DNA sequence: TGTGCCAGCAGCTCCGGACAGGGTAGTGGCTACACCTTC. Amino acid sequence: CASSSGQGSGYTF.